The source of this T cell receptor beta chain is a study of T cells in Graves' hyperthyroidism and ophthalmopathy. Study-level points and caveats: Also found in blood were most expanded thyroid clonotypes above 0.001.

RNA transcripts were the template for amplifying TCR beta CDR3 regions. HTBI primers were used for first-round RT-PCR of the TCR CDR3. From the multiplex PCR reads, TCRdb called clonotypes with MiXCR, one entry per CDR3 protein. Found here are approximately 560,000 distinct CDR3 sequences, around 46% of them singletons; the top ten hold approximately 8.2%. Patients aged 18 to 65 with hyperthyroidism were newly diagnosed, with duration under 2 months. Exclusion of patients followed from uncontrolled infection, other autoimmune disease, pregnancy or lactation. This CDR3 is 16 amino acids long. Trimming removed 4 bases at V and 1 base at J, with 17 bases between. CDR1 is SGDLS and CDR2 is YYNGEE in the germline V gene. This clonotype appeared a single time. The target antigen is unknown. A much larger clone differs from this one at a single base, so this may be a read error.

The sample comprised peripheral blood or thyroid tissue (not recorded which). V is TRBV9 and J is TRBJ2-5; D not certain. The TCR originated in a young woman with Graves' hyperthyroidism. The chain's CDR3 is CASSLASTGGQETQYF. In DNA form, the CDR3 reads TGTGCCAGCAGCTTAGCCTCGACTGGCGGCCAAGAGACCCAGTACTTC.